The present T cell receptor beta chain was sequenced within a study of cytomegalovirus exposure and HLA in healthy donors. Study context: The approximately 120 validation repertoires, a later analysis reported, used the same platform as the approximately 700 first-cohort repertoires. Study-wide points: Investigators reported over 150 TCR beta chains as tied to cytomegalovirus.

With respect to this clone: Its antigen is undetermined.

V was cut by 5 bases and J by 4 bases, with 11 bases left in between. CDR1 is SEHNR and CDR2 is FQNEAQ in the germline V gene (reference sequence). The CDR3 totals 13 residues. Sequenced by immunoSEQ multiplex PCR; TCRdb stores in-frame clones only, minus some. The data show under 70,000 clones, more than 85% seen once. J is TRBJ1-2 and V is TRBV7-9; tentatively, D is TRBD1 (5 bases). The sequence came from a woman aged 18-30 years in good health and CMV-seronegative. The sequenced sample consisted of PBMCs. DNA for the CDR3: TGTGCCAGCAGCGGGGACTCAAGCTATGGCTACACCTTC. The encoded protein is CASSGDSSYGYTF.